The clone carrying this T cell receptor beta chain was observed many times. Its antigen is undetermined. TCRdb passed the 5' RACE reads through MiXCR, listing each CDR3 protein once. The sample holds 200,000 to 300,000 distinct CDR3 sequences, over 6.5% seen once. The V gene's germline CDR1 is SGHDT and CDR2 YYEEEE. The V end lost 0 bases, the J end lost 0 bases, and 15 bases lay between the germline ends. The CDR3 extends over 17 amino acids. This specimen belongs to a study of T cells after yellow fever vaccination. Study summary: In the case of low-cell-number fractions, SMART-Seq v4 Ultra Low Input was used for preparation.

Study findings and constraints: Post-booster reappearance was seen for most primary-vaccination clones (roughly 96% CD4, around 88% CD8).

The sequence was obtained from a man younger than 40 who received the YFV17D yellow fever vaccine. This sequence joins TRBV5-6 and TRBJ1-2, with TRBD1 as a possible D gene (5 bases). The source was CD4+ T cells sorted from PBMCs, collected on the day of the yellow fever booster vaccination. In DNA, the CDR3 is TGTGCCAGCAGCTTGGGTGGGACCGCGCGTACTAACTATGGCTACACCTTC. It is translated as CASSLGGTARTNYGYTF. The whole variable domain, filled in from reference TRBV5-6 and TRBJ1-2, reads DAGVTQSPTHLIKTRGQQVTLRCSPKSGHDTVSWYQQALGQGPQFIFQYYEEEERQRGNFPDRFSGHQFPNYSSELNVNALLLGDSALYLCASSLGGTARTNYGYTFGSGTRLTVV.